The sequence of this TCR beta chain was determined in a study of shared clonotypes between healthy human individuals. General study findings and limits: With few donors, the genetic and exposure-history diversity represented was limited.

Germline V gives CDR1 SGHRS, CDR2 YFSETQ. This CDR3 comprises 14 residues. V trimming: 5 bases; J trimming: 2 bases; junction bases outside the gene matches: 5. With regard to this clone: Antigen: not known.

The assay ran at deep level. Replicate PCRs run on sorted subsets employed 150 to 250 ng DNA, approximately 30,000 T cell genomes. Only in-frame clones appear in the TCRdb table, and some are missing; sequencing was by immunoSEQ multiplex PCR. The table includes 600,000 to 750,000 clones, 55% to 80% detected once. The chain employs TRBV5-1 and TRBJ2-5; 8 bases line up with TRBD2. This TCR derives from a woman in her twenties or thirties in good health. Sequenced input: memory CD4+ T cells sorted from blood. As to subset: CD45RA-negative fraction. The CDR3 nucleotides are TGCGCCAGCAGGGTCGGGAGGGATCAAGAGACCCAGTACTTC. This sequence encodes CASRVGRDQETQYF.